This is a list of T cell receptor beta chains from one sample in a study of blood T cell repertoires in COVID-19. The table came from immunoSEQ multiplex PCR; TCRdb's copy has only in-frame clones and leaves some out. The repertoire holds fewer than 250,000 clones, with 65% to 85% as singletons. The material sequenced was peripheral blood. These receptors came from a woman aged 80 or over with acute or convalescent COVID-19. Both conserved end residues are part of each CDR3. Each record gives: J gene, V gene, CDR3 protein.

j_call: TRBJ2-7
v_call: TRBV12-3/TRBV12-4
cdr3_aa: CASSPGVEQYF

j_call: TRBJ2-7
v_call: TRBV28
cdr3_aa: CASSSSDRDSNEQYF

j_call: TRBJ2-3
v_call: TRBV6-5
cdr3_aa: CASKGTSGSPTQYF

j_call: TRBJ1-1
v_call: TRBV11-3
cdr3_aa: CASSLEAGGLQYTEAFF

j_call: TRBJ1-6
v_call: TRBV3-1/TRBV3-2
cdr3_aa: CASSLNVYRDSNSPLHF

j_call: TRBJ1-5
v_call: TRBV28
cdr3_aa: CASTTVGGGSRVSNQPQHF

j_call: TRBJ2-7
v_call: TRBV19
cdr3_aa: CASIGTGKNEQYF

j_call: TRBJ1-5
v_call: TRBV3-1/TRBV3-2
cdr3_aa: CASSQGMGGGQPQHF

j_call: TRBJ2-4
v_call: TRBV3-1/TRBV3-2
cdr3_aa: CASSSFSGGDIQYF

j_call: TRBJ1-6
v_call: TRBV27
cdr3_aa: CASSSENSPLHF

j_call: TRBJ1-2
v_call: TRBV6-1
cdr3_aa: CASSERLDGYTF

j_call: TRBJ1-2
v_call: TRBV2
cdr3_aa: CASSVTGVDGYTF

j_call: TRBJ1-4
v_call: TRBV19
cdr3_aa: CASSITGSGEKLFF

j_call: TRBJ1-2
v_call: TRBV19
cdr3_aa: CASSIVSGQIRYTF

j_call: TRBJ2-7
v_call: TRBV11-2
cdr3_aa: CASSLEGLAGIYEQYF

j_call: TRBJ2-3
v_call: TRBV18
cdr3_aa: CASSEYTGRDTDTQYF

j_call: TRBJ2-7
v_call: TRBV2
cdr3_aa: CASRREAAEQYF

j_call: TRBJ2-1
v_call: TRBV7-7
cdr3_aa: CASSPGGPEQFF

j_call: TRBJ1-5
v_call: TRBV7-2
cdr3_aa: CASSLALIGQPQHF

j_call: TRBJ1-2
v_call: TRBV23-1
cdr3_aa: CASTAAGTVYGYTF

j_call: TRBJ2-2
v_call: TRBV7-9
cdr3_aa: CASSLDGTGAGELFF

j_call: TRBJ2-1
v_call: TRBV13
cdr3_aa: CASSLRSVTKNEQFF

j_call: TRBJ1-4
v_call: TRBV7-3
cdr3_aa: CASSTGRANEKLFF

j_call: TRBJ2-1
v_call: TRBV6-2/TRBV6-3
cdr3_aa: CASSQYDEQFF

j_call: TRBJ2-2
v_call: TRBV19
cdr3_aa: CASNPGGWNTGELFF

j_call: TRBJ1-4
v_call: TRBV3-1/TRBV3-2
cdr3_aa: CATATGPNEKLFF

j_call: TRBJ1-5
v_call: TRBV30
cdr3_aa: CAWSGGTGASLGNQPQHF

j_call: TRBJ2-1
v_call: TRBV10-3
cdr3_aa: CATSLGGYEQFF

j_call: TRBJ1-2
v_call: TRBV27
cdr3_aa: CASSLSPGTGQYYGYTF

j_call: TRBJ1-5
v_call: TRBV4-2
cdr3_aa: CASSQETVNSNQPQHF

j_call: TRBJ2-1
v_call: TRBV30
cdr3_aa: CAWSGLAGFGEQFF

j_call: TRBJ1-1
v_call: TRBV7-6
cdr3_aa: CASSLVGQGLNTEAFF

j_call: TRBJ1-1
v_call: TRBV7-2
cdr3_aa: CASSLGAGSRTFF

j_call: TRBJ1-1
v_call: TRBV27
cdr3_aa: CASSPTGGFETEAFF

j_call: TRBJ1-5
v_call: TRBV18
cdr3_aa: CASSPPGQSGQPQHF

j_call: TRBJ2-1
v_call: TRBV11-2
cdr3_aa: CASSGDRVGNEQFF

j_call: TRBJ2-5
v_call: TRBV7-9
cdr3_aa: CASSLGLQGQETQYF

j_call: TRBJ2-7
v_call: TRBV2
cdr3_aa: CASSERGGSPYEQYF

j_call: TRBJ1-2
v_call: TRBV6-6
cdr3_aa: CASSPSPTEQNYGYTF

j_call: TRBJ1-5
v_call: TRBV9
cdr3_aa: CASSVRVNQPQHF

j_call: TRBJ2-5
v_call: TRBV19
cdr3_aa: CASSTPLDRQETQYF

j_call: TRBJ1-2
v_call: TRBV6-5
cdr3_aa: CASSYMAGGYGYTF

j_call: TRBJ1-3
v_call: TRBV7-9
cdr3_aa: CASSLEAGAGNTIYF

j_call: TRBJ2-7
v_call: TRBV9
cdr3_aa: CASAYGTTREYEQYF

j_call: TRBJ1-6
v_call: TRBV3-1/TRBV3-2
cdr3_aa: CASSQVGGGNNSPLHF

j_call: TRBJ2-3
v_call: TRBV18
cdr3_aa: CASSPILGTDTQYF

j_call: TRBJ2-5
v_call: TRBV6-5
cdr3_aa: CASRDLGRETQYF

j_call: TRBJ2-2
v_call: TRBV15
cdr3_aa: CATSRGLQGLFF

j_call: TRBJ1-6
v_call: TRBV5-1
cdr3_aa: CASSLDRPSGSPLHF

j_call: TRBJ1-3
v_call: TRBV4-3
cdr3_aa: CASSQDRAGSSGNTIYF

j_call: TRBJ2-1
v_call: TRBV9
cdr3_aa: CASGFGVDSSYNEQFF

j_call: TRBJ1-2
v_call: TRBV14
cdr3_aa: CASSRGTGIGYTF

j_call: TRBJ2-5
v_call: TRBV5-1
cdr3_aa: CASSLATPLVETQYF

j_call: TRBJ2-7
v_call: TRBV7-6
cdr3_aa: CASSLRGVGYEQYF

j_call: TRBJ1-4
v_call: TRBV13
cdr3_aa: CASSSGRMGNEKLFF

j_call: TRBJ1-5
v_call: TRBV6-5
cdr3_aa: CASSKGGNQPQHF

j_call: TRBJ1-2
v_call: TRBV7-2
cdr3_aa: CASSLGTTGTYGYTF

j_call: TRBJ1-2
v_call: TRBV10-1
cdr3_aa: CASSESRQGFGYTF

j_call: TRBJ2-1
v_call: TRBV14
cdr3_aa: CASSQEGGEQFF

j_call: TRBJ2-7
v_call: TRBV3-1/TRBV3-2
cdr3_aa: CASSQVSGGLSYEQYF